The 13 T cell receptor beta chains given below trace back to one sample, sequenced in a study of blood T cell repertoires in COVID-19. Profiling relied on immunoSEQ multiplex PCR, and the TCRdb table lists in-frame clones only, not all of them. The sample has under 350,000 clones, roughly 85% seen once; the top ten hold approximately 11%. The sample consisted of peripheral blood. The receptors derive from a woman aged 70-85 years with acute or convalescent COVID-19.

The chain combines TRBV27 with TRBJ2-7; 8 nucleotides agree with TRBD1. The CDR3 runs 15 residues. The germline V gene encodes CDR1 MNHEY and CDR2 SMNVEV (reference sequence). The trim removed 3 bases at V and 7 bases at J, leaving 11 bases unmatched. CDR3: CASSFGTGTTREQYF. For the CDR3, the DNA is TGTGCCAGCAGTTTCGGGACAGGCACTACGAGGGAGCAGTACTTC.

The V call is TRBV20-1, the J call TRBJ1-6, with D tentatively TRBD1 (5 bases). The CDR3 runs 15 residues. V gave up 3 bases and J gave up 14 bases, with 23 bases separating them. The germline CDR1 and CDR2 sequences are DFQATT and SNEGSKA (reference sequence). The CDR3 DNA reads as TGCAGTGCTAGTCATTTGAAGGGGACTGCCCCAACCCTCCACTTT. Translating gives CSASHLKGTAPTLHF.

This clone was seen a handful of times. V and J are TRBV2 and TRBJ1-6; D unclear. Germline loops: CDR1 SNHLY, CDR2 FYNNEI. This CDR3 comprises 11 residues. V lost 9 bases and J 9 bases, leaving 9 bases between the germline ends. The CDR3 nucleotides are TGTGCCAGTACAATCGTTTCACCCCTCCACTTT. Protein: CASTIVSPLHF. Variable domain in full (rest from reference TRBV2 and TRBJ1-6): EPEVTQTPSHQVTQMGQEVILRCVPISNHLYFYWYRQILGQKVEFLVSFYNNEISEKSEIFDDQFSVERPDGSNFTLKIRSTKLEDSAMYFCASTIVSPLHFGNGTRLTVT.

The chain employs TRBV21-1 and TRBJ2-3; no check of the table's D call, TRBD2, against the DNA was made. TRBV21-1 is assigned pseudogene status. This CDR3 has 16 residues. This CDR3 reads CASSNPLGRGTDTQYF. CDR3 in DNA: TGTGCCAGCAGCAACCCGCTTGGCCGGGGGACAGATACGCAGTATTTT.

The chain has TRBV3-1 (or the pseudogene TRBV3-2) and TRBJ1-1; 7 bases fit TRBD1. Germline trimming cut 4 bases from V and 5 bases from J; bases unmatched to any gene: 10. Germline assignment: CDR1 LGHDT and CDR2 YNNKEL (reference sequence). There are 15 residues in the CDR3. The CDR3 nucleotides read TGTGCCAGCAGCCCGAGACAGGGTGGGAGAACTGAAGCTTTCTTT. Protein: CASSPRQGGRTEAFF.

This clone was detected only once. J is TRBJ2-7 and V is TRBV5-1; 7 bases align to TRBD1. V shed 3 bases, J shed 7 bases, and the junction held 7 bases outside the gene matches. From germline, CDR1 is SGHRS and CDR2 YFSETQ. The CDR3 is 13 amino acids. CDR3 protein: CASSWPGQREQYF. CDR3 nucleotides: TGCGCCAGCAGCTGGCCGGGACAGAGAGAGCAGTACTTC.

This chain connects TRBV5-8 to TRBJ1-1, with 9 nucleotides matching TRBD1. Germline assignment: CDR1 SGHTS and CDR2 YDEGEE. This CDR3 is 15 amino acids long. After removal of 2 bases from V and 5 bases from J, the junction contained 7 bases not matched to a gene. CDR3 residues: CASSLAGTGHTEAFF. The CDR3 DNA reads as TGTGCCAGCAGCTTAGCCGGGACAGGGCATACTGAAGCTTTCTTT.

The chain recombines TRBV9 with TRBJ1-2, with unresolved D. CDR1 and CDR2 (germline): SGDLS, YYNGEE. The V end was cut by 1 base, the J end by 3 bases, with 4 bases between. The CDR3 is made up of 12 amino acids. The CDR3 sequence: CASSVSDYGYTF. CDR3 coding DNA: TGTGCCAGCAGCGTATCGGACTATGGCTACACCTTC.

J is TRBJ1-2 and V is TRBV6-5, with D maybe TRBD1 (5 bases). CDR1 and CDR2 from the germline V gene are MNHEY and SVGAGI. The CDR3 has 15 amino acids. The ends were cut back, 0 bases at V and 4 bases at J, with 12 bases in the middle. The CDR3 nucleotides read TGTGCCAGCAGTTACTCCCCGCAGGGCTTCTATGGCTACACCTTC. Its protein is CASSYSPQGFYGYTF.

The chain carries TRBV7-9 and TRBJ1-6; 8 bases align to TRBD1. V shed 5 bases and J 7 bases; nucleotides not matched to a gene: 7. Germline V gene lookup returns CDR1 SEHNR and CDR2 FQNEAQ (reference sequence). The CDR3 length is 15 residues. The CDR3 DNA follows: TGTGCCAGCAGCCATCTCGACAGGGGAAATTCACCCCTCCACTTT. Its protein product is CASSHLDRGNSPLHF. The variable domain in full, completed from reference TRBV7-9 and TRBJ1-6, reads DTGVSQNPRHKITKRGQNVTFRCDPISEHNRLYWYRQTLGQGPEFLTYFQNEAQLEKSRLLSDRFSAERPKGSFSTLEIQRTEQGDSAMYLCASSHLDRGNSPLHFGNGTRLTVT.

The sample holds many counts of this clone. The chain has TRBV15 and TRBJ2-5; D is uncertain. This CDR3 is built from 14 residues. Germline CDR1 and CDR2: LNHNV and YYDKDF (reference sequence). The V gene lost 1 base and the J gene lost 2 bases, with 8 bases spanning the gap. The CDR3 region is CATSRVSEQETQYF. In nucleotides, the CDR3 is TGTGCCACCAGCAGAGTATCCGAGCAAGAGACCCAGTACTTC.

In this sample, this clone turned up a few times. V and J are TRBV15 and TRBJ1-1; D is undetermined. The CDR3 runs to 14 residues. Germline assignment: CDR1 LNHNV and CDR2 YYDKDF (reference sequence). The V end was cut by 6 bases, the J end by 5 bases, with 16 bases between. CDR3: CATSPEVGRTEAFF. In DNA form, the CDR3 reads TGTGCCACCAGTCCCGAGGTCGGCCGGACTGAAGCTTTCTTT.

V and J are TRBV19 and TRBJ2-7, with TRBD2 matching 7 bases. With V trimmed by 3 bases and J by 2 bases, 1 base remained unmatched. Germline V CDR1 and CDR2: LNHDA, SQIVND (reference sequence). CDR3 length: 13 residues. CDR3 protein: CASSITSAYEQYF. The CDR3 DNA reads as TGTGCCAGTAGTATTACTAGCGCCTACGAGCAGTACTTC.